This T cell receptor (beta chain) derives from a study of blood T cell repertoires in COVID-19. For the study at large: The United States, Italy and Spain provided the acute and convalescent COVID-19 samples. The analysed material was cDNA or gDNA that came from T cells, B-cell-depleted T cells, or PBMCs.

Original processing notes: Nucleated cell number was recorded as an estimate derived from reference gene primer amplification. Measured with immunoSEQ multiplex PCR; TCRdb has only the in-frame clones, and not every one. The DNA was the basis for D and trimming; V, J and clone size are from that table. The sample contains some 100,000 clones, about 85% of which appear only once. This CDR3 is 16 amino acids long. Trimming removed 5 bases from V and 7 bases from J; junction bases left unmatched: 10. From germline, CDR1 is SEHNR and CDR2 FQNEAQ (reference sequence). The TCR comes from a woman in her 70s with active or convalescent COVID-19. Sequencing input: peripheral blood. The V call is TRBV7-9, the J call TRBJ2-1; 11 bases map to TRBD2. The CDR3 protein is CASSLMTSGIVNEQFF. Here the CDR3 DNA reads TGTGCCAGCAGCCTCATGACTAGCGGGATCGTGAATGAGCAGTTCTTC.